The T cell receptor (beta chain) described here comes from a study of graft-versus-host responses after intestinal transplantation (dated by TCRdb to the early 2020s). In terms of the full investigation: Multivisceral, liver-intestinal, or isolated intestinal transplants were received by the recipients. Every recipient was given anti-thymocyte globulin induction, then maintenance tacrolimus and steroids for about three years. After intestinal transplantation, graft-versus-host and host-versus-graft alloreactive T cell clones were followed in the graft, circulation and bone marrow using bulk TCR-beta CDR3 sequencing. To identify alloreactive clones, pre-transplant mixed lymphocyte reaction products were sequenced and compared with unstimulated pre-transplant donor and recipient T cells. The cohort enrolled 24 intestinal transplant recipients, one of whom was a retransplant, and a few patients without pretransplant specimens were excluded. A peak of at least 4% donor T cells among recipient peripheral blood mononuclear cells was the definition used for donor T cell macrochimerism. Samples from a few later patients were sequenced in-house on an Illumina MiSeq with MiXCR processing rather than by the commercial service. Here is what the overall study found, with its caveats: The relatively low number and heterogeneity of intestinal transplant patients limited the conclusions. Peak levels of circulating GvH clones were associated with declines in HvG clones early after transplant. GvH clones were detected in recipient bone marrow, and some of these GvH clones were observed earlier in ileal mucosa or blood, consistent with an intestinal mucosal origin. In patients with donor T cell macrochimerism, the allografts had high GvH to HvG T cell clonal ratios.

Library prep was done by the immunoSEQ multiplex PCR assay. For most patients, genomic DNA was isolated using the Qiagen DNeasy Blood and Tissue Kit and was shipped frozen to Adaptive Biotechnologies for TCR sequencing. For most patients, high-throughput TCR-beta CDR3 sequencing of genomic DNA was performed by Adaptive Biotechnologies. As for the original processing: TCR sequencing data were retrieved from Adaptive's ImmunoSEQ software for about 17 patients, whereas a few other patients were processed with MiXCR and VDJtools. To correct CD4 versus CD8 sorting errors, sequences present in both subsets at a frequency ratio below 5:1 were removed. CDR3 nucleotide sequences shared between donor and recipient were removed because the origin of such sequences could not be assigned. To be classed as alloreactive, a clone needed at least 2-fold expansion over unstimulated cells and a minimum CFSE-low frequency of 0.002% (template counts) or 0.001% (read counts). A clone was considered mappable if detected in the sequenced pre-transplant spleen, lymph node, or MLR CFSE-low populations of the donor or recipient. Cumulative frequency of alloreactive clones was calculated as a percentage of all sequences weighted by copy number. This is the immuneACCESS table as TCRdb keeps it, with only in-frame sequences that have V and J called. A part of the clones is gone; compared with another copy, unresolved V genes explain less than half, and the rest is unexplained. Clone size and the V and J calls come from that table; the DNA yielded D and trimming. This sample holds some 110,000 clones; more than 85% were observed only once. The top ten constitute 0.95% to 1.5% of the sample.

Details on this clone: The antigen it binds to is not known. No much larger clonotype is one base removed from it; base qualities were not supplied.

CDR1 and CDR2 are read off the germline V gene as MNHNS and SASEGT. V is reduced by 6 bases and J by 2 bases, leaving a spacing of 15 bases between them. The CDR3 measures 15 amino acids from cysteine to phenylalanine. Only the CDR3 portion is preserved as DNA: 45 bases, with reading frame beginning at the first base. What the time point label conveys for this sample: cells obtained before transplantation from donor or recipient. CD3+CD4+ and CD3+CD8+ populations were FACS-sorted from unstimulated pre-transplant donor and recipient cells taken from spleen or lymph nodes. Material: unstimulated CD8+ T cells sorted from spleen or lymph node cells, obtained before transplant. The receptor was derived from a human donor who was the organ donor for an intestinal transplant. The chain joins TRBV6-1 to TRBJ2-3; perhaps TRBD2 is the D gene, with 6 bases matching. The DNA sequence is given as TGTGCCAGCAGCGGCCGGGACTTTCACACAGATACGCAGTATTTT. The encoded protein is CASSGRDFHTDTQYF.